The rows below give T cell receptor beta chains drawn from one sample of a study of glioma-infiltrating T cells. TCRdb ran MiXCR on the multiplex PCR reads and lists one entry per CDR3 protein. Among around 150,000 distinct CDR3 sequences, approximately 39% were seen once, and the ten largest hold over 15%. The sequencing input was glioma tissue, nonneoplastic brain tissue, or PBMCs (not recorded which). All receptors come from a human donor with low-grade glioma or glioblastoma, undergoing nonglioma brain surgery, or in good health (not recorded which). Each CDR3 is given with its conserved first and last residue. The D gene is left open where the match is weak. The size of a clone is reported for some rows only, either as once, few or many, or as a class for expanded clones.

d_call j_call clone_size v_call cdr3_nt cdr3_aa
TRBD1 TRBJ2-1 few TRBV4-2 TGTGCCAGCAGCCAAGAACAGGGGGCTATTTCGGGGCAGTTCTTC CASSQEQGAISGQFF
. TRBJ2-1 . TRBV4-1 TGCGCCAGCAGCCAAGAGGGGGTCTTTGAGGGAGCCTACAATGAGCAGTTCTTC CASSQEGVFEGAYNEQFF
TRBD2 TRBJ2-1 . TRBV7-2 TGTGCCAGCAGCCATAGCGGGGGACCGGGGGATGAGCGGTTCTTC CASSHSGGPGDERFF
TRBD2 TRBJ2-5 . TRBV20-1 TGCAGTGCACCACTAGCGGGACAAGAGACCCAGTACTTC CSAPLAGQETQYF
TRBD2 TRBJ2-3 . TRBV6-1 TGTGCCAGCAGCTTGATTAGCGGGGGGGTAGGCACAGATACGCAGTATTTT CASSLISGGVGTDTQYF
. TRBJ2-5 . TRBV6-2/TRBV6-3 TGTGCCAGCAGCCGTACGTCGATAGAGACCCAGTACTTC CASSRTSIETQYF
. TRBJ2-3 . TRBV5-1 TGCGCCAGCAGCTCCAATACCGGGGGATCAGATACGCAGTATTTT CASSSNTGGSDTQYF
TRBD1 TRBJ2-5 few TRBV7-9 TGTGCCAGCAGATACGACAGGGGGGAGACCCAGTACTTC CASRYDRGETQYF
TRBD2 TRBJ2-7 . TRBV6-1 TGTGCCAGCAGTACTAGCGGGAGGCACCTGGAGCAGTACTTC CASSTSGRHLEQYF
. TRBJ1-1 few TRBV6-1 TGTGCCACCTTACAAGACGGGGTTAGTACTGAAGCTTTCTTT CATLQDGVSTEAFF
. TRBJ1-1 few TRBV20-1 TGCAGTGCTCCCAGACAGTTAACGAACACTGAAGCTTTCTTT CSAPRQLTNTEAFF
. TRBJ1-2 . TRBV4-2 TGTACCAGCAGCCAAGAAAGGATAAACCTTCCTATGGGCTACACCTTC CTSSQERINLPMGYTF
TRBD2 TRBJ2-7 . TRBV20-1 TGCAGTGCAAGGGCTAGCGGGGGCCAAGAGCAGTACTTC CSARASGGQEQYF
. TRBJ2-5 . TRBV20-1 TGCAGTGCTAGTAAAAGATCCAGCCCCTACGAGCGGTACTTC CSASKRSSPYERYF
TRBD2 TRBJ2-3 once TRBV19 TGTGCCAGTAAGGCGAGGAGCGGGACTGAGGATACGCAGTATTTT CASKARSGTEDTQYF
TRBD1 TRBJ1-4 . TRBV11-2 TGTGCCAGCAGACTTACAGGGGCCAATGAAAAACTGTTTTTT CASRLTGANEKLFF
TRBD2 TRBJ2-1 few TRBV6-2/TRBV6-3 TGTGCCAGCAGTTACTCCCCGCTGCCGGGAGGGCCGAATGAGCAGTTCTTC CASSYSPLPGGPNEQFF
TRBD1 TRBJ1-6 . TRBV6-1 TGTGCCAGCAGCTCTGACAGGGGCGGATCACCCCTCCACTTT CASSSDRGGSPLHF
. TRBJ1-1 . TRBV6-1 TGTGCCAGCAAGCCCACGGGGGGAAACACTGAAGCTTTCTTT CASKPTGGNTEAFF
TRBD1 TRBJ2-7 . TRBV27 TGTGCCAGCAGTTCGCCCTCGGGACAGGGGTACGAGCAGTACTTC CASSSPSGQGYEQYF
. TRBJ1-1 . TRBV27 TGTGCCAGCAGCTCTGACTTCAGCACTGAAGCTTTCTTT CASSSDFSTEAFF
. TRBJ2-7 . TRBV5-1 TGCGCCAGCAGTCTGGGCAGTTTCTACGAGCAGTACTTC CASSLGSFYEQYF
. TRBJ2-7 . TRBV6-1 TGTGCCAGCAGAGGGGGTTCTCGGTACGAGCAGTACTTC CASRGGSRYEQYF
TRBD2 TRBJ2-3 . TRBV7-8 TGTGCCAGCAGCTCCCCGCCGGGACTAGCGGGAGCTCCAGATACGCAGTATTTT CASSSPPGLAGAPDTQYF
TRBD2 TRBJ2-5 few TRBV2 TGTGCCAGCAGTCTAGCGGGGGTAATCCAAGAGACCCAGTACTTC CASSLAGVIQETQYF
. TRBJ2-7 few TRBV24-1 TGTGCCACCAGAAGTGCCGACAGTTACGAGCAGTACTTC CATRSADSYEQYF
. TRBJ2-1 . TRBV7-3 TGTGCCAGCAGCTTAGAGTCAGGCGGTTCGCAGTTCTTC CASSLESGGSQFF
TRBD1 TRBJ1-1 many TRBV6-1 TGTGCCAGCAGCCCGGGACAGGGGAACACTGAAGCTTTCTTT CASSPGQGNTEAFF
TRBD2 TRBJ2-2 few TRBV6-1 TGTGCCAGCAGTTCGGGACTAGGAACCGGGGAGCTGTTTTTT CASSSGLGTGELFF
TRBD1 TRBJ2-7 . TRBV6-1 TGTGCCAGCAGTCACGACAGGGGATACGAGCAGTACTTC CASSHDRGYEQYF
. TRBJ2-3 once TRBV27 TGTGCCAGCAGTTACACGAATAGCGGCACAGATACGCAGTATTTT CASSYTNSGTDTQYF
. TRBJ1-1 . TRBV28 TGTGCCAGCAGTTTATTAACAGAGTGGACTGAAGCTTTCTTT CASSLLTEWTEAFF
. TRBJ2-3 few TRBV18 TGTGCCAGCTCACCGGGGGCTGGAGATACGCAGTATTTT CASSPGAGDTQYF
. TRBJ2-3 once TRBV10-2 TGCGCCAGCAGTGGTAACTCAGGAATCCCAAGGGATACGCAGTATTTT CASSGNSGIPRDTQYF
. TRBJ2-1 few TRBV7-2 TGTGCCAGCAGCTTTCAGCCAGGGGTAGGTAATGAGCAGTTCTTC CASSFQPGVGNEQFF
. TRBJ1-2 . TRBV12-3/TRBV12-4 TGTGCCAGCAGTTTAGGCGGTGATTATGACTACACCTTC CASSLGGDYDYTF
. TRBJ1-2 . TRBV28 TGTGCCAGCAGTCAGCTAAACAGAGACTATGGCTACACCTTC CASSQLNRDYGYTF
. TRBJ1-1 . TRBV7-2 TGTGCCAGCAGCTTAATGGAGACCGGCGCGACTTTCTTT CASSLMETGATFF
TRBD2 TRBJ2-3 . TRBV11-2 TGTGCCAGCAGCTTAGGGGTCCTCTTGGGAGGGTTTGGTTCGGCGCAGTATTTT CASSLGVLLGGFGSAQYF
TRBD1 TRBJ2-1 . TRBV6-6 TGTGCCAGCAGTTCCCAGGGGGTGTTCTCCTACGAGCAGTTCTTC CASSSQGVFSYEQFF
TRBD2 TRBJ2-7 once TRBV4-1 TGCGCCAGCAGCCGAGAATTTAACCCGACTAGCGGACTCTCCTACGAGCAGTACTTC CASSREFNPTSGLSYEQYF
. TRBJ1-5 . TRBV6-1 TGTGCCAGCAGAACACATGGGCGGACCTTTCAGCCCCAGCATTTT CASRTHGRTFQPQHF
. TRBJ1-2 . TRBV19 TGTGCCAGTAGTAAAACCGGGACCGGAGTTTTATGGGGCTACACCTTC CASSKTGTGVLWGYTF
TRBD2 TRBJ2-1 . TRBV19 TGTGCCAGTAGTATTCCCCTAGCGGGAGGAAAGGAGCAGTTCTTC CASSIPLAGGKEQFF
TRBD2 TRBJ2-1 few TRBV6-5 TGTGCCAGCAGTTACGAGCGGGGAGCCTACAATGAGCAGTTCTTC CASSYERGAYNEQFF
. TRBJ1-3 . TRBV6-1 TGTGCCAGCAGAACCTCTGGAAACACCATATATTTT CASRTSGNTIYF
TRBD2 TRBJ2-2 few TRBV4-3 TGCGCCAGCAGCCAAACCCGACTAGCGCACGGGGAGCTGTTTTTT CASSQTRLAHGELFF
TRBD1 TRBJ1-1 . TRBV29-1 TGCAGCTTTACAGGGGCTGAAGCTTTCTTT CSFTGAEAFF
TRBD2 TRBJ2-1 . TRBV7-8 TGTGCCAGCAGCTTAGAGACGGTTTCGGGGGGTTACTCCGGTGAGCAGTTCTTC CASSLETVSGGYSGEQFF
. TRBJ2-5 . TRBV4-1 TGCGCCAGCATTCGGACAAGTCCCCAAGAGACCGAGTACTTC CASIRTSPQETEYF
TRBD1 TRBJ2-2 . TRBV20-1 TGCAGTGCTATAGTCAGGGGGCAGCCCGGGGAGCTGTTTTTT CSAIVRGQPGELFF
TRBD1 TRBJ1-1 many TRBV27 TGTGCCAGCAGTCCCAAGACAGGGACTGAAGCTTTCTTT CASSPKTGTEAFF
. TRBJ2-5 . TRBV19 TGTGCCAGTGCTCACCCAGGCAATCAAGAGACCCAGTACTTC CASAHPGNQETQYF
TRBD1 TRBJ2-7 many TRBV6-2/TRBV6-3 TGTGCCAGCAGCCAGGGACAGGCAAACTACGAGCAGTACTTC CASSQGQANYEQYF
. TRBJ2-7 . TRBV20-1 TGCAGTGCTAGAGATAGGGCAGGGTTCCACGAGCAGTACTTC CSARDRAGFHEQYF
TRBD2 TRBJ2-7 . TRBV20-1 TGCAGTGCTAGAGTTACTAGCGGGAGTGGGCAGTACTTC CSARVTSGSGQYF
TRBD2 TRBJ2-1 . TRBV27 TGTGCCAGCAACCAAGCGGGAGGGTACAATGAGCAGTTCTTC CASNQAGGYNEQFF
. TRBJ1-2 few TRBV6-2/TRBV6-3 TGTGCCAGCAGTGATGACCCAGGGACCTATGGCTACACCTTC CASSDDPGTYGYTF
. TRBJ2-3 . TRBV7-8 TGTGCCAGCAGCCCAACCGGACGCACAGATACGCAGTATTTT CASSPTGRTDTQYF